This T cell receptor beta chain was observed in a study of shared clonotypes between healthy human individuals. Broader study findings: Non-shared clonotypes displayed generation probabilities falling below those of clonotypes present in all four donors.

Data came from immunoSEQ multiplex PCR; TCRdb stores just in-frame clones and leaves some out. Of approximately 2,000,000 clones detected, around 93% appear once; the ten largest clones hold under 2%. Naive CD8 cells comprised CD45RO-negative, CCR7-positively selected cells, excluding terminally differentiated effector memory CD45RA+ cells. As regards this clone: Its antigen is still unknown.

The CDR3 extends over 15 amino acids. Germline CDR1 SGHRS, CDR2 YFSETQ. V was trimmed by 1 base and J by 1 base, leaving 8 bases between them. Material for sequencing was naive CD8+ T cells from PBMCs. The TCR originated in a man between 18 and 35 years old in good health. Some clones in this sample may be carry-over from other donors' samples. This rearrangement joins TRBV5-1 to TRBJ2-2; no reliable D call. The CDR3 protein is CASSLLPGNTGELFF. In DNA, the CDR3 is TGCGCCAGCAGCTTGTTACCAGGGAACACCGGGGAGCTGTTTTTT.